The T cell receptor (beta chain) described here comes from a study of T cell repertoires in cytomegalovirus infection. Background on the study: Public signatures in TCR beta pointed to CMV infection and matching HLA type.

Points from the study as a whole: Summed frequency of shared TCR beta families picked out CMV carriers who also had the relevant HLA. In two of eight donors, the top clonotype was HLA-C-restricted CMV-specific.

Using its own MiXCR run on the reads, TCRdb lists one record per CDR3 protein. The sample records 200,000 to 300,000 distinct CDR3 sequences, approximately 9.1% being singletons. This clonotype was counted between two and nine times. Its antigen is as yet unknown. The clonotype was recovered from a human donor in good health (CMV status not recorded). Some clones in this sample may be carry-over from other donors' samples. Sequenced material: PBMCs.

Written as DNA, the CDR3 is TGTGCCAGCAGTTTGGGGCCCTCCCCGAATGGGTACGAGCAGTACTTC. Its translation is CASSLGPSPNGYEQYF. V usage is TRBV12-3 or TRBV12-4 and J usage is TRBJ2-7; D is perhaps TRBD1 (5 bases). With 3 bases removed from V and 4 bases from J, the gap between germline ends came to 19 bases. This CDR3 has 16 residues.